The clone carrying this T cell receptor (beta chain) was detected only a few times. These data are taken from a study of early T cells in non-severe SARS-CoV-2 infection. Across the study: Chains from this unsorted whole-blood bulk RNA could not be paired.

V was pared by 4 bases and J by 7 bases, with 16 bases between. The germline V gene encodes CDR1 SNHLY and CDR2 FYNNEI. The CDR3 runs to 14 residues. Individual cDNA molecules each received unique molecular identifiers attached to them. TCRdb fed the 5' RACE reads into MiXCR, producing one record per CDR3 protein. Seen here are some 45,000 distinct CDR3 sequences, less than 8.5% observed once, and the top ten hold under 9.5%. V gene TRBV2 combines with J gene TRBJ1-2, with D perhaps TRBD1 (6 bases). This receptor was taken from an adult who was a healthcare worker with PCR-confirmed SARS-CoV-2 infection or an uninfected control (not recorded which). The sample taken for sequencing was whole blood. Written as DNA, the CDR3 is TGTGCCAGCAGTGGACAGGCGGAGGGTGTTGGCTACACCTTC. This codes for CASSGQAEGVGYTF.